This T cell receptor (beta chain) derives from a study of blood T cell repertoires in COVID-19 (dated by TCRdb to 2019 to 2021). About the study as a whole: Collaborator samples came from the United States, Italy and Spain and covered acute and convalescent phases of COVID-19. The repertoires were made available in a free public database intended to serve as a resource for research on the immune response to SARS-CoV-2. Sample metadata almost always included a de-identified subject ID, COVID-19 status, age in years and sex. Deeply sampled blood TCRbeta repertoires from subjects exposed to, actively infected with, or recovered from COVID-19 were included in the dataset. Where available, HLA class I and class II types were taken from metadata supplied by the sample provider and were not determined by assay-based typing. The material from the prospective study consisted of cDNA or gDNA derived from T cells, B-cell-depleted T cells, or PBMCs. Samples were obtained from the ongoing ImmuneRACE study (first 160 participants) and from 1,200 or so subjects provided by 6 global collaborators. What the authors observed across the whole study: How much clinical and demographic metadata was included differed by source and by participant, and the metadata was provided uncurated.

A remark on this clone: Its antigen specificity is not known. It has no much larger one-base neighbor in the sample; base qualities were not kept.

Looking up the germline V gene (reference sequence) yields CDR1 LGHDT and CDR2 YNNKEL. Germline trimming: 7 bases from V, 4 bases from J; junction bases outside gene matches: 9. The cysteine opens and the phenylalanine closes a CDR3 of 17 amino acids. Only the CDR3 part of the read is kept: 51 bases, read in frame from the first base. In Seattle, one collaborating source enrolled patients while the infection was active and tracked those patients longitudinally over the course of disease. The collaborating institutions used their own protocols to collect whole blood in K2EDTA tubes. Collaborator samples were shipped for TCRbeta analysis as frozen whole blood, isolated PBMCs, or DNA extracted from either sample type. TCRbeta CDR3 regions were amplified from genomic DNA by means of the immunoSEQ Assay, a bias-controlled multiplex PCR. The source study handled its data this way. Within the assay, amplification of reference gene primers was used to estimate how many nucleated cells each sample contained. To quantify the absolute abundance of each unique TCRbeta CDR3 rearrangement, sequence reads were collapsed and filtered. Productive Simpson clonality was computed per sample as the square root of Simpson's diversity index over productive rearrangements. TCRdb limited this immuneACCESS table to in-frame rearrangements with V and J called. A share of clones is missing; checked studies link under half to unresolved V genes, and the rest is unexplained. The DNA was the basis for D and trimming; V, J and clone size are from that table. The sample contains 250,000 to 350,000 clones, roughly 80% of them found a single time. Around 1.6% of the sample belongs to the ten largest clones.

Rearrangement joined TRBV3-1 (or the pseudogene TRBV3-2) to TRBJ2-1; 14 central nucleotides agree with TRBD2. Sequencing was carried out using peripheral blood. The receptor was isolated from a human donor with COVID-19, enrolled during active disease. The donor label of this sample is uncertain. The encoded CDR3 is CASTGTSGSSSYNEQFF. At the DNA level, the sequence is TGTGCCAGCACCGGGACTAGCGGGAGCTCCTCTTACAATGAGCAGTTCTTC.